Listed here is a single TCR beta chain. It was with a sample-barcoded 5' primer and a J-beta primer mix that a second PCR of roughly 6 to 11 cycles was run. MiXCR, applied by TCRdb to the 5' RACE reads, yields one record per CDR3 protein. The data show 800,000 to 1,300,000 distinct CDR3 sequences, with roughly 24% seen just once and around 0.75% held by the top ten. This entry belongs to a study of blood T cells in healthy people across ages. Germline CDR1 and CDR2: SGHDT and YYEEEE. Trimming shortened V by 6 bases and J by 0 bases, and 19 bases separated the two germline ends. CDR3 length: 16 amino acids. These data also formed part of another study, on T cells of mothers and their children.

This receptor was taken from a girl aged 2-10 years in good health. This chain links TRBV5-6 with TRBJ2-7; D gene ambiguous. Sequenced material: blood. CDR3 residues: CASTPRQRLSSYEQYF. The CDR3 bases are TGTGCCAGCACCCCTCGGCAGCGCCTCAGCTCCTACGAGCAGTACTTC.